Each of the 14 T cell receptor beta chains below was sequenced from the same sample in a study of cytomegalovirus exposure and HLA in healthy donors. The PCR was carried out with 60 Vbeta primers and 13 Jbeta primers. Only in-frame clones appear in the TCRdb table, and some are missing; sequencing was by immunoSEQ multiplex PCR. The repertoire holds approximately 180,000 clones, 60% to 80% seen once, with approximately 6% in the top ten. The sample taken for sequencing was PBMCs. All receptors come from a man aged 35 to 55 in good health and CMV-seropositive.

The V gene is TRBV14, the J gene TRBJ2-7; 9 nucleotides match TRBD2. Germline lookup yields CDR1 SGHDN and CDR2 FVKESK. The CDR3 totals 17 residues. J was trimmed by 0 bases and V by 3 bases; bases with no gene match: 9. The CDR3 DNA sequence: TGTGCCAGCAGCCAGGGTGCTAGCGGGACCATCTCCTACGAGCAGTACTTC. Its protein is CASSQGASGTISYEQYF. The full variable domain, in which reference TRBV14 and TRBJ2-7 provide the parts outside the CDR3, is EAGVTQFPSHSVIEKGQTVTLRCDPISGHDNLYWYRRVMGKEIKFLLHFVKESKQDESGMPNNRFLAERTGGTYSTLKVQPAELEDSGVYFCASSQGASGTISYEQYFGPGTRLTVT.

J is TRBJ1-2 and V is TRBV6-1, with 8 nucleotides matching TRBD1. Losses at the gene ends were 5 bases for V and 2 bases for J; bases not matched to a gene: 7. The CDR3 length is 15 residues. CDR1 and CDR2 from the germline V gene are MNHNS and SASEGT. The CDR3, as DNA: TGTGCCAGCAGTCCACGGACAGGGTGGAACTATGGCTACACCTTC. Its translation is CASSPRTGWNYGYTF.

The chain links TRBV7-3 to TRBJ2-1; 8 nucleotides agree with TRBD2. Per the germline V gene, CDR1 is SGHTA and CDR2 is FQGTGA. The CDR3 runs 16 residues. Trimming removed 4 bases from V and 8 bases from J; junction bases left unmatched: 13. CDR3 coding DNA: TGTGCCAGCAGCTCGAGAGGGCCAGCGGGAGTGGATGAGCAGTTCTTC. Translated: CASSSRGPAGVDEQFF.

Only one count was recorded for this clone. V gene TRBV9 combines with J gene TRBJ1-6; 8 positions agree with TRBD1. J was trimmed by 9 bases and V by 0 bases; bases with no gene match: 5. CDR1 and CDR2 (germline): SGDLS, YYNGEE. This CDR3 has 15 amino acids. The CDR3 coding sequence is TGTGCCAGCAGCGTAGACCGACAGGGGAGTTCACCCCTCCACTTT. Its protein product is CASSVDRQGSSPLHF.

The table lists this clone with a few counts. The chain links TRBV5-1 to TRBJ1-4; 10 positions agree with TRBD1. Trimming removed 4 bases from V and 5 bases from J; junction bases left unmatched: 11. Per germline, CDR1 SGHRS and CDR2 YFSETQ. The CDR3 is made up of 17 amino acids. The chain's CDR3 is CASSPRDRGRENEKLFF. CDR3 in DNA: TGCGCCAGCAGCCCCCGGGACAGGGGTCGGGAAAATGAAAAACTGTTTTTT.

The chain recombines TRBV9 with TRBJ2-7, with a weak D call TRBD1 (5 bases). The CDR3 is 14 amino acids. V was pared by 0 bases and J by 3 bases, with 10 bases between. Germline CDR1 SGDLS, CDR2 YYNGEE. The CDR3 nucleotides are TGTGCCAGCAGCGTAGGCCAGGGAAACTACGAGCAGTACTTC. Encoded protein: CASSVGQGNYEQYF.

J is TRBJ2-7 and V is TRBV6-5; a weak D match, TRBD2 (6 bases). Trimming removed 10 bases from V and 6 bases from J, with 22 bases in between. From germline, CDR1 is MNHEY and CDR2 SVGAGI. The CDR3 contains 14 residues. CDR3 sequence: CATATGDGRGEQYF. The CDR3 DNA sequence: TGTGCCACCGCCACGGGGGACGGGCGGGGCGAGCAGTACTTC.

This chain links TRBV7-9 with TRBJ1-5; 7 bases line up with TRBD1. The junction had 2 bases not matched to a gene; V was cut back by 3 bases and J by 0 bases. Germline CDR1 reads SEHNR; CDR2 reads FQNEAQ (reference sequence). The CDR3 is made up of 15 amino acids. The chain's CDR3 is CASSFGDSSNQPQHF. CDR3 nucleotide sequence: TGTGCCAGCAGCTTCGGGGACAGTAGCAATCAGCCCCAGCATTTT.

The chain uses TRBV6-5 and TRBJ2-7; D unresolved. The CDR3 consists of 13 residues. With 5 bases removed from V and 0 bases from J, the gap between germline ends came to 8 bases. Germline V gives CDR1 MNHEY, CDR2 SVGAGI. The CDR3 protein is CASSAQSSYEQYF. The CDR3 bases are TGTGCCAGCAGTGCACAGAGCTCCTACGAGCAGTACTTC.

The chain combines TRBV29-1 with TRBJ2-1; TRBD2 matches 12 bases. V lost 0 bases, J lost 6 bases, and 3 bases stayed unmatched. This CDR3 spans 15 amino acids. Germline V gene sequence: CDR1 SQVTM, CDR2 ANQGSEA. This chain's CDR3 is CSVEDASGRANEQFF. The CDR3 DNA reads as TGCAGCGTTGAAGATGCTAGCGGGAGGGCCAATGAGCAGTTCTTC.

The chain has TRBV6-5 and TRBJ2-5; 9 positions match TRBD1. Germline trimming cut 2 bases from V and 1 base from J; bases unmatched to any gene: 5. Germline CDR1 MNHEY, CDR2 SVGAGI. The CDR3 covers 16 residues. The CDR3 nucleotides are TGTGCCAGCAGTTACGCCGGGACAGGGATCCAAGAGACCCAGTACTTC. Amino acids: CASSYAGTGIQETQYF.

The J gene is TRBJ2-7, the V gene TRBV21-1; no check of the table's D call, TRBD1, against the DNA was made. TRBV21-1 is flagged as a pseudogene. The CDR3 has 13 amino acids. The CDR3 nucleotides are TGTGCCAGCCGCCCCCTGGGCCCGGACGAGCAGTACTTC. It specifies CASRPLGPDEQYF.

About this clone itself: A junction boundary mismatches the germline segment, possibly from a read error. The V gene is TRBV7-7, the J gene TRBJ2-1; TRBD2 aligns across 8 bases. CDR1 is SSHAT, CDR2 FNYEAQ, per germline (reference sequence). The CDR3 is 15 amino acids. CDR3 loop: CASSPGTRSWHEQFF. In nucleotides, the CDR3 is TGTGCTAGCAGTCCCGGGACTAGGTCTTGGCATGAGCAGTTCTTC.

This chain joins TRBV18 and TRBJ2-2; 14 bases are a match to TRBD2. Germline assignment: CDR1 KGHSH and CDR2 LQKENI. This CDR3 is 22 amino acids long. V lost 2 bases and J lost 6; bases outside the gene matches: 20. This CDR3 reads CASSPYTIPGLAGDPLAGELFF. In nucleotides, the CDR3 is TGTGCCAGCTCACCATATACCATCCCGGGACTAGCGGGAGATCCACTCGCCGGGGAGCTGTTTTTT.